These 27 T cell receptor beta chains were sequenced from one sample in a study of T cell clonality in common variable immunodeficiency. Libraries were prepared by immunoSEQ multiplex PCR; TCRdb keeps only in-frame clonotypes and omits some of them. The profile covers about 43,000 clones, none occurring a single time. The sample taken for sequencing was peripheral blood mononuclear cells. The receptors were sampled from a person between 18 and 75 years old in good health.

This clone appeared many times. The read is 3 residues too short to cover the CDR3 end, so that end is filled in from the germline J gene. The chain joins TRBV9 to TRBJ2-7, with a tentative D call TRBD1 (6 bases). The CDR3 contains 18 residues. V lost 0 bases, J lost 0 bases, and 19 bases lay in between. Germline V gene data show CDR1 as SGDLS and CDR2 as YYNGEE. CDR3 in amino acids: CASSVGPTGASSSYEQYF. The CDR3 DNA, read in part, is TGTGCCAGCAGCGTAGGCCCGACAGGAGCCTCTAGCTCCTACGAG.

This clone was recorded many times. The sequence runs out 3 residues before the end of the CDR3; the remainder is reconstructed from the germline J gene. Other DNA sequences in the sample encode the same CDR3. The chain couples TRBV2 to TRBJ1-5, with 8 bases fitting TRBD1. The CDR3 contains 13 residues. With V trimmed by 6 bases and J by 4 bases, 2 bases remained unmatched. Per the germline V gene, CDR1 is SNHLY and CDR2 is FYNNEI. Partial CDR3 DNA: TGTGCCAGCAGCCGACAGGGGAATCAGCCC. It encodes CASSRQGNQP. The full CDR3 sequence reads CASSRQGNQPQHF.

This clone appeared many times. The read ends 3 residues before the CDR3 terminus; that terminus is restored from the germline J gene. The chain is built from TRBV6-2 or TRBV6-3 and TRBJ2-7; D may be TRBD2 (7 bases). V shed 6 bases and J shed 5 bases, with 17 bases lying between them. CDR1 MNHEY and CDR2 SVGEGT come from the germline V gene. This CDR3 is 14 amino acids long. CDR3 residues: CASRHPGGGNEQYF. The DNA read from the CDR3 is TGTGCCAGCAGGCACCCTGGCGGGGGCAACGAG.

This clone was counted a few times. CDR3 DNA, as far as it was read: TGTGCCAGCAGCTCAGGGACTAGCGGGGTCAATGAG. Residues: CASSSGTSGVNE. The complete CDR3 reads CASSSGTSGVNEQFF. The chain links TRBV11-3 to TRBJ2-1; TRBD2 matches at 13 bases. The sequence runs out 3 residues before the end of the CDR3; the remainder is reconstructed from the germline J gene. V dropped 4 bases and J dropped 6; count of bases not matched to a gene: 3. The CDR3 runs 15 residues. Germline V CDR1 and CDR2: SGHNT, YENEEA.

This clone has at least ten counts. CDR3 DNA, as far as it was read: TGTGCCAGCAGCTCGGCGGGGTTCCAAGAGACC. Protein sequence: CASSSAGFQET. The entire CDR3 protein reads CASSSAGFQETQYF. V is TRBV13 and J is TRBJ2-5, with D tentatively TRBD2 (6 bases). The CDR3 end falls 3 residues outside the read, so it is completed with the germline J gene. This CDR3 region has 14 residues. CDR1 is PRHDT and CDR2 is FYEKMQ in the germline V gene (reference sequence). V lost 4 bases to trimming and J lost 1 base, with 10 bases between them.

This clone came up many times. The read halts 3 residues ahead of the CDR3 end, with the missing end drawn from the germline J gene. The genes are TRBV20-1 and TRBJ1-1; 7 nucleotides line up with TRBD1. V was clipped by 5 bases and J by 0 bases; unmatched bases: 12. There are 16 residues in the CDR3. Germline loops: CDR1 DFQATT, CDR2 SNEGSKA (reference sequence). CDR3 DNA (partial): TGCAGTGCTCGTAAACCGGGACAGCTCATGAACACTGAA. This translates into CSARKPGQLMNTE. The full CDR3 is CSARKPGQLMNTEAFF.

Comments on this clone: The CDR3 end falls 3 residues outside the read, so it is completed with the germline J gene. V and J are TRBV13 and TRBJ2-5; 10 bases fit TRBD1. Looked up from germline, CDR1 is PRHDT and CDR2 is FYEKMQ (reference sequence). The ends lost 5 bases at V and 2 bases at J; junction bases unmatched: 8. CDR3 size: 16 residues. The CDR3 loop reads CASSASGQGEQETQYF. The part of the CDR3 DNA that was read is TGTGCCAGCAGCGCTTCCGGACAGGGGGAACAAGAGACC.

This clone appeared many times. Read data end 3 residues before the CDR3 end; the end is taken from the germline J gene. The V gene is TRBV23-1, the J gene TRBJ2-7, with D possibly TRBD2 on 6 matching bases. TRBV23-1 is an ORF, with its function uncertain. V was cut by 5 bases and J by 6 bases, with 14 bases left in between. CDR3 length: 13 amino acids. The CDR3: CASSGREEVEQYF. The CDR3 DNA, read in part, is TGCGCCAGCAGTGGGCGGGAAGAGGTCGAG.

This clone was recorded at least ten times. The read finishes 3 residues shy of the CDR3 end, and the germline J gene is used to complete it. This rearrangement joins TRBV7-3 to TRBJ2-2; TRBD2 might be the D (6 bases). Trimming stripped 5 bases from V and 4 bases from J, with 14 bases between. CDR3 length: 15 residues. CDR1 is SGHTA and CDR2 is FQGTGA in the germline V gene. The CDR3 spells CASSRDSSFTGELFF. The CDR3 bases that were read are TGTGCCAGCAGCCGGGACTCTAGTTTCACCGGGGAG.

Only a few counts were recorded for this clone. The CDR3 extends 3 residues past the end of the read, so its final part is completed from the germline J gene. The V call is TRBV7-3, the J call TRBJ2-3, with a weak D call TRBD2 (5 bases). Trimming shortened V by 4 bases and J by 0 bases, and 11 bases separated the two germline ends. Looked up from germline, CDR1 is SGHTA and CDR2 is FQGTGA. The CDR3 is made up of 15 amino acids. The CDR3 region is CASSSDYLSTDTQYF. The covered CDR3 bases are TGTGCCAGCAGCTCCGACTACCTTAGCACAGATACG.

In its sample, this clone was seen many times. The read finishes 3 residues shy of the CDR3 end, and the germline J gene is used to complete it. The V call is TRBV12-3 or TRBV12-4, the J call TRBJ2-1; no definite D call. This CDR3 has 16 residues. Trimming removed 7 bases at V and 0 bases at J, with 16 bases between. CDR3 sequence reads: CASIAVHSSSYNEQFF. CDR3 DNA (partial): TGTGCCAGCATCGCCGTCCACTCGAGCTCCTACAATGAG.

At least ten counts were recorded for this clone. The read terminates 3 residues ahead of where the CDR3 ends, so the germline J gene completes it. V is TRBV6-2 or TRBV6-3 and J is TRBJ2-7, with D tentatively TRBD1 (6 bases). V lost 6 bases and J lost 5, with 20 bases in between. Germline-derived CDR1 and CDR2 are MNHEY and SVGEGT. The CDR3 contains 15 residues. CDR3 protein: CASRGKGQGFNEQYF. CDR3 DNA, as far as it was read: TGTGCCAGCAGAGGCAAGGGGCAGGGGTTCAACGAG.

This clone was recorded many times. Read sequence stops 3 residues before the CDR3 end, and the germline J gene provides the missing end. The chain couples TRBV7-2 to TRBJ2-7; 11 bases align to TRBD2. V shed 1 base and J 6 bases; nucleotides not matched to a gene: 5. Germline-derived CDR1 and CDR2 are SGHTA and FQGNSA. This CDR3 has 15 amino acids. The DNA read from the CDR3 is TGTGCCAGCAGCTTAGTGATTAGCGGGAGGGGCGAG. This sequence encodes CASSLVISGRGE. The full-length CDR3 reads as CASSLVISGRGEQYF.

The table lists this clone with many counts. The read stops 3 residues short of the end of the CDR3; the missing end is completed from the germline J gene. The sample contains more than one DNA sequence encoding this CDR3. The V call is TRBV18, the J call TRBJ1-1, with TRBD1 as a possible D gene (5 bases). The V and J ends lost 3 bases and 1 base respectively, with 12 bases between them. Germline CDR1 is KGHSH and CDR2 is LQKENI. The CDR3 consists of 15 residues. CDR3 region: CASSPGQGRNTEAFF. The CDR3 bases that were read are TGTGCCAGCTCACCCGGGCAGGGCCGGAACACTGAA. The full variable domain, rest sourced from reference TRBV18 and TRBJ1-1, is NAGVMQNPRHLVRRRGQEARLRCSPMKGHSHVYWYRQLPEEGLKFMVYLQKENIIDESGMPKERFSAEFPKEGPSILRIQQVVRGDSAAYFCASSPGQGRNTEAFFGQGTRLTVV.

Turning to this clone: Coverage ceases 3 residues before the CDR3 finishes, and the germline J gene fills in the end. V gene TRBV30 combines with J gene TRBJ2-3; 10 bases agree with TRBD2. The CDR3 consists of 14 residues. Germline CDR1 GTSNPN, CDR2 SVGIG (reference sequence). The CDR3 here is CAWKGLAGVETQYF. Partial CDR3 DNA: TGTGCCTGGAAGGGGCTAGCGGGGGTAGAGACG.

This clone appeared a few times. The CDR3 extends 3 residues past the end of the read, so its final part is completed from the germline J gene. Other DNA sequences in the sample encode the same CDR3. V gene TRBV20-1 combines with J gene TRBJ2-3; a weak D match, TRBD2 (6 bases). V gave up 6 bases and J gave up 1 base, with 17 bases separating them. The CDR3 has 15 residues. CDR1 and CDR2 from the germline V gene are DFQATT and SNEGSKA (reference sequence). CDR3 in amino acids: CSAPEGSGGTDTQYF. The covered CDR3 bases are TGCAGTGCCCCCGAGGGTAGCGGAGGCACAGATACG.

This clone was detected ten times or more. The read gets to within 3 residues of the CDR3 end, and the germline J gene fills in the rest. This rearrangement joins TRBV19 to TRBJ2-7, with TRBD1 identical over 7 bases. Germline V gives CDR1 LNHDA, CDR2 SQIVND (reference sequence). The J segment lost 0 bases and the V segment lost 6 bases, leaving 11 bases of the junction unmatched. The CDR3 has 16 amino acids. The CDR3 sequence: CASSRNRDRSSYEQYF. The sequenced part of the CDR3 DNA is TGTGCCAGTAGCCGAAACCGGGACAGAAGCTCCTACGAG.

This clone has ten or more counts. The DNA ends 3 residues before the CDR3 does, and the rest of the CDR3 is filled in from the germline J gene. The rearrangement uses TRBV5-5 and TRBJ1-2, with 7 bases aligning to TRBD1. In germline, CDR1 is SGHKS, CDR2 YYEKEE (reference sequence). This CDR3 spans 13 amino acids. J was trimmed by 4 bases and V by 4 bases; bases with no gene match: 4. The CDR3 loop reads CASSMGQLYGYTF. The CDR3 bases that were read are TGTGCCAGCAGCATGGGACAGCTCTATGGC.

This clone has at least ten counts. The read is 3 residues too short to cover the CDR3 end, so that end is filled in from the germline J gene. The rearrangement links TRBV7-3 to TRBJ2-3; 14 bases are shared with TRBD2. J was trimmed by 1 base and V by 4 bases; bases with no gene match: 1. Germline V gene lookup returns CDR1 SGHTA and CDR2 FQGTGA. The CDR3 is made up of 16 amino acids. The CDR3 is CASSWGLAGGTDTQYF. The CDR3 DNA, read in part, is TGTGCCAGCAGCTGGGGACTAGCGGGGGGCACAGATACG.

Ten or more counts support this clone. Read sequence stops 3 residues before the CDR3 end, and the germline J gene provides the missing end. This chain uses TRBV10-1 with TRBJ1-5, with D hard to call. Germline values: CDR1 WNHNN, CDR2 SYGVQD (reference sequence). Trimming removed 8 bases at V and 5 bases at J, with 10 bases between. The CDR3 spans 12 residues. The CDR3 is CASPGTHQPQHF. Partial CDR3 DNA: TGCGCCAGCCCAGGAACCCATCAGCCC.

This clone was seen repeatedly, ten times or more. The sequenced fragment ends 3 residues before the CDR3 boundary, so the rest is inferred from the germline J gene. This sequence joins TRBV20-1 and TRBJ1-2; 10 positions agree with TRBD1. CDR1 and CDR2 from the germline V gene are DFQATT and SNEGSKA (reference sequence). The CDR3 sequence is 14 residues long. V shed 0 bases and J 2 bases; nucleotides not matched to a gene: 0. CDR3 region: CSARETGGNYGYTF. The CDR3 bases that were read are TGCAGTGCTAGAGAGACAGGGGGCAACTATGGC.

This clone was observed many times. Read sequence stops 3 residues before the CDR3 end, and the germline J gene provides the missing end. The same CDR3 also results from other DNA sequences found in this sample. The chain employs TRBV18 and TRBJ1-6; 11 bases line up with TRBD1. The CDR3 is made up of 15 amino acids. V gave up 3 bases and J gave up 8 bases; unmatched junction bases: 3. CDR1 is KGHSH and CDR2 is LQKENI in the germline V gene. The CDR3 is CASSPGDRGDSPLHF. CDR3 bases read: TGTGCCAGCTCACCGGGGGACAGGGGGGATTCACCC.

This clone was detected many times. The CDR3 goes on 3 residues after the read ends, and that part is filled in from the germline J gene. The chain combines TRBV7-2 with TRBJ1-1; D is unclear. Germline lookup yields CDR1 SGHTA and CDR2 FQGNSA. The CDR3 totals 13 residues. Trimming pared 5 bases from V and 1 base from J, leaving 8 bases between. The CDR3 sequence: CASSLRQNTEAFF. The CDR3 bases that were read are TGTGCCAGCAGCCTGCGACAGAACACTGAA.

Ten or more counts support this clone. The read terminates 3 residues before the CDR3 end, so the remaining end is supplied by the germline J gene. V is TRBV6-1 and J is TRBJ2-4; D gene ambiguous. This CDR3 has 15 amino acids. Trimming stripped 2 bases from V and 0 bases from J, with 8 bases between. CDR1 and CDR2 (germline): MNHNS, SASEGT. The part of the CDR3 DNA that was read is TGTGCCAGCAGTGAAATAGGGCTAGCCAAAAACATT. Encoded protein: CASSEIGLAKNI. The whole CDR3 protein is CASSEIGLAKNIQYF.

This clone showed up many times. The sequence runs out 3 residues before the end of the CDR3; the remainder is reconstructed from the germline J gene. This chain uses TRBV30 with TRBJ2-3; the D gene is possibly TRBD2 (5 bases). Deletions cut 4 bases from V and 0 bases from J, with 17 bases between. The CDR3 totals 16 residues. Germline V gene lookup returns CDR1 GTSNPN and CDR2 SVGIG (reference sequence). The sequenced part of the CDR3 DNA is TGTGCCTGGAATTCTGCGGGCAGGCCAAGCACAGATACG. Its translation is CAWNSAGRPSTDT. The entire CDR3 sequence reads CAWNSAGRPSTDTQYF.

Ten or more counts support this clone. The CDR3 end lies 3 residues beyond the end of the read and is filled in from the germline J gene. The rearrangement joins TRBV10-3 to TRBJ2-7, with D possibly matching TRBD2 (5 bases). Per germline, CDR1 ENHRY and CDR2 SYGVKD. V lost 7 bases to trimming and J lost 4 bases, with 14 bases between them. This CDR3 region has 13 residues. The CDR3 loop is CAITAETGYEQYF. The covered CDR3 bases are TGTGCCATCACAGCAGAAACGGGGTACGAG.

In its sample, this clone was seen many times. The read ends 3 residues before the CDR3 terminus; that terminus is restored from the germline J gene. The chain has TRBV7-9 and TRBJ2-7; no firm D call. Trimming cost V 5 bases and J 0 bases, with 5 bases left between them. Germline V gene lookup returns CDR1 SEHNR and CDR2 FQNEAQ (reference sequence). The CDR3 runs 12 residues. Incomplete CDR3 DNA: TGTGCCAGCAGCCCCTACTCCTACGAG. It translates to CASSPYSYE. The whole CDR3 reads CASSPYSYEQYF.